This T cell receptor beta chain was profiled in a study of T cells after somatic rescue of genetic block. The CDR3 is made up of 14 amino acids. Germline values: CDR1 SEHNR, CDR2 FQNEAQ (reference sequence). The junction had 1 base not matched to a gene; V was cut back by 3 bases and J by 3 bases. The table came from immunoSEQ multiplex PCR; TCRdb's copy has only in-frame clones and leaves some out. The table has tens of thousands of clones, about 92% seen once; the top ten hold around 3%. Sequencing was performed on peripheral blood mononuclear cells (PBMCs). The rearrangement links TRBV7-9 to TRBJ2-2, with TRBD2 identical over 7 bases. This TCR was recovered from a man aged 40-55 years. CDR3 amino acids: CASSFGGYTGELFF. The DNA for the CDR3 is TGTGCCAGCAGCTTCGGGGGGTACACCGGGGAGCTGTTTTTT.